This T cell receptor (beta chain) was sequenced during a study of cytomegalovirus exposure and HLA in healthy donors. This clone came up a few times. Researchers ran the PCR with 60 Vbeta and 13 Jbeta primers. Assay used: immunoSEQ multiplex PCR; TCRdb lists only in-frame clones, some missing. Of 150,000 to 200,000 clones in the sample, around 80% are singletons; the top ten hold around 14%. The CDR3 contains 17 residues. V gave up 5 bases and J gave up 0 bases; unmatched junction bases: 9. Germline lookup yields CDR1 LNHNV and CDR2 YYDKDF (reference sequence). The specimen was PBMCs. The genes are TRBV15 and TRBJ2-1; 8 bases are a match to TRBD2. The receptor was isolated from a woman aged 40 to 50 in good health and CMV-seronegative. The CDR3 protein is CATSGRSGKDSYNEQFF. In DNA, the CDR3 is TGTGCCACCAGCGGTCGTAGCGGGAAGGACTCCTACAATGAGCAGTTCTTC.